The 6 T cell receptor beta chains below all came from one sample that was sequenced in a study of blood T cell repertoires in COVID-19. Produced via immunoSEQ multiplex PCR; TCRdb's table is partial and in-frame only. The sample yields over 85,000 clones, about nine tenths seen once. The material sequenced was peripheral blood. The receptors shown here come from a man between 18 and 35 years old with acute or convalescent COVID-19.

The chain combines TRBV7-2 with TRBJ1-2; 7 bases align to TRBD1. CDR1 is SGHTA, CDR2 FQGNSA, per germline. CDR3 size: 16 residues. After removal of 1 base from V and 4 bases from J, the junction contained 9 bases not matched to a gene. The DNA of the CDR3 is TGTGCCAGCAGCTTAGGCGGAGGGGGCGTCGGCTATGGCTACACCTTC. Translated, it gives CASSLGGGGVGYGYTF.

A remark on this clone: The junction does not match germline at one end; this may be a read error. The CDR3 nucleotides are TGCGCCAGCAGCTTGAACCTTATGAACTCTGAAGCTTTCTTT. This encodes CASSLNLMNSEAFF. The chain employs TRBV5-1 and TRBJ1-1; unclear D gene. The CDR3 totals 14 residues. Per the germline V gene, CDR1 is SGHRS and CDR2 is YFSETQ.

V usage is TRBV30 and J usage is TRBJ2-7; D gene ambiguous. Trimming pared 3 bases from V and 0 bases from J, leaving 12 bases between. The germline gives CDR1 GTSNPN, CDR2 SVGIG (reference sequence). The CDR3 consists of 14 residues. CDR3 residues: CAWSGSESSYEQYF. Written as DNA, the CDR3 is TGTGCCTGGAGCGGAAGCGAGAGCTCCTACGAGCAGTACTTC. The full variable domain, rest sourced from reference TRBV30 and TRBJ2-7, is SQTIHQWPATLVQPVGSPLSLECTVEGTSNPNLYWYRQAAGRGLQLLFYSVGIGQISSEVPQNLSASRPQDRQFILSSKKLLLSDSGFYLCAWSGSESSYEQYFGPGTRLTVT.

The chain has TRBV6-1 and TRBJ1-1; a weak D match, TRBD1 (5 bases). Germline loops: CDR1 MNHNS, CDR2 SASEGT. Between the trimmed V and J ends, which lost 1 base and 0 bases, there was a span of 9 bases. CDR3 length: 15 residues. The CDR3 region is CASSEGSGMNTEAFF. The CDR3, as DNA: TGTGCCAGCAGTGAAGGTTCAGGGATGAACACTGAAGCTTTCTTT.

The rearrangement links TRBV5-5 to TRBJ1-1, with 8 bases that match TRBD1. V gave up 4 bases and J gave up 4 bases; unmatched junction bases: 12. Germline CDR1 SGHKS, CDR2 YYEKEE (reference sequence). CDR3 length: 16 residues. The CDR3 DNA reads as TGTGCCAGCAGCGAGTCATCAGGGGGCGGAGGCACTGAAGCTTTCTTT. As protein: CASSESSGGGGTEAFF.

The V gene is TRBV10-2, the J gene TRBJ1-2; weak D call: TRBD1 (5 bases). Per the germline V gene, CDR1 is WSHSY and CDR2 is SAAADI. This CDR3 has 13 amino acids. V was pared by 5 bases and J by 1 base, with 8 bases between. The CDR3 is CASSRDSNYGYTF. The CDR3 coding sequence is TGCGCCAGCAGTCGTGACAGTAACTATGGCTACACCTTC.